The next 7 T cell receptor beta chains were all read from a single sample in a study of T cell repertoires in ileal Crohn's disease. Using immunoSEQ multiplex PCR, the repertoire was profiled, and TCRdb retains in-frame clones only, with some absent. The sample consists of roughly 740 clones, roughly four fifths of them appearing once. Sequencing input: ileal tissue. These receptors all stem from an adult with Crohn's disease.

The chain combines TRBV11-2 with TRBJ1-1; D remains ambiguous. This CDR3 is 14 amino acids long. The V end lost 1 base, the J end lost 4 bases, and 10 bases lay between the germline ends. Germline lookup yields CDR1 SGHAT and CDR2 FQNNGV. The CDR3 DNA is TGTGCCAGCAGCTTAGTGAGCCGGGGCACTGAAGCTTTCTTT. This sequence encodes CASSLVSRGTEAFF. The whole variable domain, filled in from reference TRBV11-2 and TRBJ1-1, reads EAGVAQSPRYKIIEKRQSVAFWCNPISGHATLYWYQQILGQGPKLLIQFQNNGVVDDSQLPKDRFSAERLKGVDSTLKIQPAKLEDSAVYLCASSLVSRGTEAFFGQGTRLTVV.

V usage is TRBV4-2 and J usage is TRBJ2-3, with unresolved D. Germline V gives CDR1 LGHNA, CDR2 YNFKEQ. The CDR3 totals 14 residues. Deletions cut 0 bases from V and 1 base from J, with 5 bases between. CDR3 bases: TGTGCCAGCAGCCAAGATCTTGGCACAGATACGCAGTATTTT. It encodes CASSQDLGTDTQYF.

The V gene is TRBV28, the J gene TRBJ1-4, with 8 bases aligning to TRBD1. Germline assignment: CDR1 MDHEN and CDR2 SYDVKM. After removal of 5 bases from V and 8 bases from J, the junction contained 7 bases not matched to a gene. This CDR3 contains 14 residues. CDR3 coding DNA: TGTGCCAGCAGTCCGGACAGGGTTTTCGAAAAACTGTTTTTT. Residues: CASSPDRVFEKLFF.

The chain has TRBV6-8 and TRBJ2-1; 9 bases are a match to TRBD2. Germline trimming cut 3 bases from V and 8 bases from J; bases unmatched to any gene: 8. This CDR3 is 15 amino acids long. CDR1 is MNHGY, CDR2 SAAAGT, per germline. The DNA of the CDR3 is TGTGCCAGCAGTTATAATGTAGCGGGAGAAGATGAGCAGTTCTTC. Its translation is CASSYNVAGEDEQFF.

The chain recombines TRBV7-9 with TRBJ2-5; 8 nucleotides match TRBD1. The V gene end was trimmed by 2 bases and the J gene end by 5 bases; junction bases not matched to a gene: 4. This CDR3 contains 14 residues. The germline V gene has CDR1 SEHNR and CDR2 FQNEAQ (reference sequence). CDR3 amino acids: CASSLRQGRETQYF. The DNA for the CDR3 is TGTGCCAGCAGCTTAAGACAGGGGCGGGAGACCCAGTACTTC.

The rearrangement uses TRBV4-1 and TRBJ2-1; TRBD2 matches at 11 bases. CDR3 length: 17 residues. V shed 4 bases, J shed 6 bases, and the junction held 11 bases outside the gene matches. The germline V gene has CDR1 MGHRA and CDR2 YSYEKL. CDR3 region: CASSPALLAGGTNEQFF. CDR3 DNA: TGCGCCAGCAGCCCGGCCCTTCTAGCGGGAGGTACCAATGAGCAGTTCTTC.

This clone was observed once. V is TRBV7-9 and J is TRBJ1-2, with D maybe TRBD1 (5 bases). The V gene lost 8 bases and the J gene lost 5 bases, with 15 bases spanning the gap. There are 13 residues in the CDR3. Germline loops: CDR1 SEHNR, CDR2 FQNEAQ (reference sequence). CDR3 sequence: CASGSAGRYGYTF. The CDR3 bases are TGTGCCAGCGGGTCAGCAGGGCGATATGGCTACACCTTC.